Below are 10 T cell receptor beta chains sequenced from a single sample in a study of radiation and T cells in renal cell carcinoma. Repertoires were generated with immunoSEQ multiplex PCR, while TCRdb's copy carries only in-frame clones and drops some. Of about 130,000 clones detected, around 81% appear once; the ten largest clones hold approximately 6.3%. Specified time point: blood 2 weeks post-SBRT. Treatment meaning: 15 Gy SBRT to primary tumor, nephrectomy 4 weeks later. Here the sequenced sample was blood, taken from a patient whose treatment included radiotherapy and nephrectomy. Receptors originate from a man aged 45-65 years with renal cell carcinoma.

The rearrangement joins TRBV28 to TRBJ2-7; no clear D gene. The V end was cut by 2 bases, the J end by 3 bases, with 5 bases between. The CDR3 is 12 amino acids. The germline gives CDR1 MDHEN, CDR2 SYDVKM. CDR3 sequence (DNA): TGTGCCAGCAGTTTACAGTTCTACGAGCAGTACTTC. This translates into CASSLQFYEQYF.

The gene calls are TRBV18 and TRBJ2-1; the match to TRBD1 covers 9 bases. Germline V gene sequence: CDR1 KGHSH, CDR2 LQKENI. Trimming took 0 bases from V and 5 from J; bases not matched to a gene: 2. There are 15 residues in the CDR3. CDR3 residues: CASSPPGQGNNEQFF. The CDR3 DNA follows: TGTGCCAGCTCACCACCGGGACAGGGAAACAATGAGCAGTTCTTC. The whole variable domain, remainder taken from reference TRBV18 and TRBJ2-1, is NAGVMQNPRHLVRRRGQEARLRCSPMKGHSHVYWYRQLPEEGLKFMVYLQKENIIDESGMPKERFSAEFPKEGPSILRIQQVVRGDSAAYFCASSPPGQGNNEQFFGPGTRLTVL.

This sequence joins TRBV13 and TRBJ1-1; TRBD1 matches 7 bases. This CDR3 comprises 13 residues. The V segment lost 2 bases and the J segment 5 bases; nucleotides outside the gene matches: 2. Germline-derived CDR1 and CDR2 are PRHDT and FYEKMQ (reference sequence). The CDR3: CASSLSRGTEAFF. The CDR3 coding sequence is TGTGCCAGCAGCTTATCCAGGGGGACTGAAGCTTTCTTT.

For the CDR3, the DNA is TGTGCCAGCAGCCCTTCCGGGACGGGGGTTGGGGAGCAGTACTTC. Its protein is CASSPSGTGVGEQYF. The chain employs TRBV16 and TRBJ2-7; D perhaps matches TRBD2 (6 bases). The CDR3 is made up of 15 amino acids. CDR1 and CDR2 from the germline V gene are KGHSY and FQNENV. Trimming stripped 4 bases from V and 7 bases from J, with 20 bases between.

The genes are TRBV28 and TRBJ2-6; perhaps TRBD1 as D (5 bases). The V end lost 2 bases, the J end lost 2 bases, and 10 bases lay between the germline ends. Germline loops: CDR1 MDHEN, CDR2 SYDVKM. CDR3 length: 16 residues. CDR3 bases: TGTGCCAGCAGTTTAGAAGGGGCAGCTGGGGCCAACGTCCTGACTTTC. Protein: CASSLEGAAGANVLTF.

The V and J genes are TRBV29-1 and TRBJ1-1; maybe TRBD1 (5 bases). V lost 7 bases, J lost 11 bases, and 17 bases lay in between. The CDR3 totals 11 residues. Per the germline V gene, CDR1 is SQVTM and CDR2 is ANQGSEA. The CDR3 here is CSGRGGGAAFF. Here the CDR3 DNA reads TGCAGCGGACGGGGGGGAGGGGCGGCTTTCTTT.

This clone was detected only a few times. An end of the junction does not agree with germline; a read error may underlie this. V gene TRBV7-7 combines with J gene TRBJ1-1; perhaps TRBD1 as D (6 bases). CDR3 length: 13 amino acids. CDR1 is SSHAT and CDR2 is FNYEAQ in the germline V gene (reference sequence). The CDR3 spells CASSPTGSTEAFF. The CDR3 DNA follows: TGTGCTAGCAGCCCTACAGGGAGCACTGAAGCTTTCTTT.

The chain couples TRBV20-1 to TRBJ1-2; TRBD1 matches 7 bases. Germline-derived CDR1 and CDR2 are DFQATT and SNEGSKA (reference sequence). This CDR3 is built from 11 residues. As DNA, the CDR3 is TGCGGAGTTACAGGGGAGCATGGCTACACCTTC. Translating it yields CGVTGEHGYTF.

The J gene is TRBJ1-5, the V gene TRBV19, with 7 bases aligning to TRBD1. The CDR3 loop spans 18 amino acids. V was clipped by 3 bases and J by 3 bases; unmatched bases: 14. Germline assignment: CDR1 LNHDA and CDR2 SQIVND (reference sequence). CDR3 protein: CASSMYSPGTANNQPQHF. The CDR3 bases are TGTGCCAGTAGTATGTACTCACCCGGGACAGCAAACAATCAGCCCCAGCATTTT.

The genes are TRBV5-1 and TRBJ1-3; D is unresolved. CDR3 size: 13 residues. Germline V lookup: CDR1 SGHRS, CDR2 YFSETQ. The V end lost 0 bases, the J end lost 4 bases, and 5 bases lay between the germline ends. Written as DNA, the CDR3 is TGCGCCAGCAGCTTGGCTCAGGGAAACACCATATATTTT. Its protein product is CASSLAQGNTIYF.